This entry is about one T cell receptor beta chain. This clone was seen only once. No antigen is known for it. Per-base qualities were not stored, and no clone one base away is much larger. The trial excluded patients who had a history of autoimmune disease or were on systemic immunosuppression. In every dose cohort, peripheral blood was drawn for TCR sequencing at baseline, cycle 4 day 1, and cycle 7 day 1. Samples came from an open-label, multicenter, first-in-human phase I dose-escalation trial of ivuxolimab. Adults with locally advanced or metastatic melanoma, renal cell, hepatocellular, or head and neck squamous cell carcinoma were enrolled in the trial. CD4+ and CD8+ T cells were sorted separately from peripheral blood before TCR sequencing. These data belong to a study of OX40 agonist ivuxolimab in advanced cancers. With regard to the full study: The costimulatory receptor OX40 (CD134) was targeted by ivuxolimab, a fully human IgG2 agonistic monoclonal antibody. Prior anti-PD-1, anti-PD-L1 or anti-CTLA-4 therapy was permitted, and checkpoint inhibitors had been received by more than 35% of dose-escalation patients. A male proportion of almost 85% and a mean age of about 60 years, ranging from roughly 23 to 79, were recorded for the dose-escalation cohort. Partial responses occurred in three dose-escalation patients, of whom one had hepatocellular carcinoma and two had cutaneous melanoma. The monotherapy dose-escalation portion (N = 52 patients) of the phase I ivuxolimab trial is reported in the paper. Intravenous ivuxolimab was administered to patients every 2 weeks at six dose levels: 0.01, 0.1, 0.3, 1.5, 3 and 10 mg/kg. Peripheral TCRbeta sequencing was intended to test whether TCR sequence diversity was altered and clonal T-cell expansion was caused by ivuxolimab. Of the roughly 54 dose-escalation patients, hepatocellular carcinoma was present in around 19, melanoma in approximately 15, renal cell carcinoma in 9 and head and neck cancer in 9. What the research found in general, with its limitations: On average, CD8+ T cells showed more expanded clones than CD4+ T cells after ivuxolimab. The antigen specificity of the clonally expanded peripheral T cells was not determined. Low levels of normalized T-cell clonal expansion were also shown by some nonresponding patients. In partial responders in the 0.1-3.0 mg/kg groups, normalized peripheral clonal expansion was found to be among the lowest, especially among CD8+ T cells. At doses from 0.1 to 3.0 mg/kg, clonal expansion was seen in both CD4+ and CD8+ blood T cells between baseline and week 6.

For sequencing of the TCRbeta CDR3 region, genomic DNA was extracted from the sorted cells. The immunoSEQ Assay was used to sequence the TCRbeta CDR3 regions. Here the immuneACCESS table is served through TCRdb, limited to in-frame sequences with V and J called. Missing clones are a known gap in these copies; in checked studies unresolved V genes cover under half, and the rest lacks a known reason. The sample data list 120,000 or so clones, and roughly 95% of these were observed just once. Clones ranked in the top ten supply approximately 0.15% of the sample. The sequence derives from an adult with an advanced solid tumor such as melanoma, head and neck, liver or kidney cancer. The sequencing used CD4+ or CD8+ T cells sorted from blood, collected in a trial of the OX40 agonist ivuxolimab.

DNA sequence: TGCGCCAGCAGCCAAGATCAACGGAACAGCGGCTACACCTTC. It is translated as CASSQDQRNSGYTF. The receptor chain draws on TRBV4-3 and TRBJ1-2; the D gene lacks a confident call. The germline ends are 13 bases apart after V is trimmed by 0 bases and J by 8 bases. From the cysteine up to the phenylalanine, the CDR3 has a length of 14 residues. The kept DNA is CDR3 alone, 42 bases in frame from the first base. CDR1 LGHNA and CDR2 YSLEER were looked up in the germline V gene.